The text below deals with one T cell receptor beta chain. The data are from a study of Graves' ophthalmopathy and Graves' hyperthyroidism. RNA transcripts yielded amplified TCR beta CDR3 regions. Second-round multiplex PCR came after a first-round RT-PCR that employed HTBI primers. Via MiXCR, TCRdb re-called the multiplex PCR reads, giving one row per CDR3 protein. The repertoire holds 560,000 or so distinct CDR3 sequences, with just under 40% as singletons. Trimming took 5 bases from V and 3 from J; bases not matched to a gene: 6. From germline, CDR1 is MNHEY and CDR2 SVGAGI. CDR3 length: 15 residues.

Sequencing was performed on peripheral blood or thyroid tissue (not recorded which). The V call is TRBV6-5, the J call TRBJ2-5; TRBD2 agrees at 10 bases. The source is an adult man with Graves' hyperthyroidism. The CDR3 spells CASSRGTSAKETQYF. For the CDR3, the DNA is TGTGCCAGCAGTCGAGGGACTAGCGCGAAAGAGACCCAGTACTTC.